The next 7 T cell receptor beta chains were all read from a single sample in a study of response to subunit inactivated influenza vaccine. TCRdb re-called the RT-PCR reads through MiXCR, storing one row per CDR3 protein. This table has 400,000 to 650,000 distinct CDR3 sequences, more than 7% appearing once. The source was PBMCs from blood, collected around 25 months after vaccination. The receptors derive from a man between 50 and 69 years old who received an inactivated influenza vaccine.

This clonotype was picked up a small number of times. CDR3 protein: CASSLFGVPFF. In DNA form, the CDR3 reads TGTGCCAGCAGCTTATTTGGGGTCCCGTTCTTC. V usage is TRBV11-2 and J usage is TRBJ2-1, with D unclear. V shed 2 bases and J shed 15 bases, with 11 bases lying between them. The CDR3 runs to 11 residues. Per the germline V gene, CDR1 is SGHAT and CDR2 is FQNNGV. The complete variable domain, with remaining parts taken from reference TRBV11-2 and TRBJ2-1, reads EAGVAQSPRYKIIEKRQSVAFWCNPISGHATLYWYQQILGQGPKLLIQFQNNGVVDDSQLPKDRFSAERLKGVDSTLKIQPAKLEDSAVYLCASSLFGVPFFGPGTRLTVL.

The chain combines TRBV18 with TRBJ2-7; 8 bases are shared with TRBD1. CDR3 length: 15 residues. V shed 2 bases, J shed 3 bases, and the junction held 6 bases outside the gene matches. Germline V lookup: CDR1 KGHSH, CDR2 LQKENI. CDR3: CASSPKQGAFYEQYF. CDR3 DNA: TGTGCCAGCTCACCAAAGCAGGGGGCTTTCTACGAGCAGTACTTC.

This clonotype was recorded many times. The chain carries TRBV3-1 and TRBJ2-7, with 9 bases fitting TRBD2. V shed 1 base, J shed 4 bases, and the junction held 5 bases outside the gene matches. The CDR3 has 15 amino acids. Germline CDR1 LGHDT, CDR2 YNNKEL (reference sequence). CDR3 in DNA: TGTGCCAGCAGCCAAGGATCCAGCGGGAGGTACGAGCAGTACTTC. It translates to CASSQGSSGRYEQYF.

Many counts were recorded for this clonotype. J is TRBJ2-2 and V is TRBV29-1, with D maybe TRBD1 (6 bases). With 5 bases removed from V and 4 bases from J, the gap between germline ends came to 11 bases. The CDR3 is made up of 13 amino acids. Germline V lookup: CDR1 SQVTM, CDR2 ANQGSEA. The CDR3 bases are TGCAGCGTTCAGGGGTCCCGCACCGGGGAGCTGTTTTTT. Amino acid sequence: CSVQGSRTGELFF.

This clonotype was detected a few times. This chain links TRBV12-3 or TRBV12-4 with TRBJ2-4; 7 nucleotides align to TRBD1. CDR3 length equals 13 residues. Trimming removed 5 bases from V and 9 bases from J; junction bases left unmatched: 7. The CDR3 sequence: CASSPQGLGIQYF. The CDR3 DNA sequence: TGTGCCAGCAGTCCACAGGGGTTGGGCATTCAGTACTTC.

The CDR3 sequence: CASSLGFGAGGLDEQFF. The CDR3 nucleotides are TGTGCCAGCAGCTTAGGGTTCGGGGCGGGGGGATTAGATGAGCAGTTCTTC. The chain couples TRBV11-2 to TRBJ2-1; 8 nucleotides agree with TRBD2. Germline V lookup: CDR1 SGHAT, CDR2 FQNNGV. CDR3 size: 17 residues. Trimming took 1 base from V and 8 from J; bases not matched to a gene: 13.

The chain employs TRBV7-2 and TRBJ2-7; TRBD2 agrees at 12 bases. V lost 3 bases to trimming and J lost 4 bases; unmatched junction nucleotides: 4. This CDR3 is 15 amino acids long. Germline V gives CDR1 SGHTA, CDR2 FQGNSA. CDR3 DNA: TGTGCCAGCAGCTTTGGACTAGCGGGACGATACGAGCAGTACTTC. This codes for CASSFGLAGRYEQYF.